This T cell receptor (beta chain) appears in the sequencing data of a study of Ad26.COV2.S vaccination and SARS-CoV-2 variants. For the study at large: Sample donor was a member of the COV1001 Ad26.COV2.S trial arm.

Some clones are missing from TCRdb's copy, which holds only in-frame ones; the method was immunoSEQ multiplex PCR. Of just under 250,000 clones in the sample, approximately 87% were seen once. The treatment was: 19 received Ad26.COV2.S at low or high dose, single or two shots; several received placebo; per-sample allocation not given. Sample collection was performed on day 63 after the first vaccine or placebo injection. Spike of the Wuhan-strain SARS-CoV-2 was expressed by an Ad26 vector, which formed the vaccine. This sequence was found in a person between 18 and 65 years old who received the Ad26.COV2.S COVID-19 vaccine or a placebo. The sample in question was peripheral blood, obtained in a trial of Ad26.COV2.S vaccine versus placebo.

The CDR3 nucleotides are TGTGCCAGCAGTGAAGGTTCATGGGACAGCAATCAGCCCCAGCATTTT. It translates to CASSEGSWDSNQPQHF. V and J are TRBV6-1 and TRBJ1-5; tentative D call: TRBD1 (5 bases). Between the trimmed V and J ends, which lost 1 base and 1 base, there was a span of 11 bases. CDR1 is MNHNS and CDR2 is SASEGT in the germline V gene. The CDR3 runs to 16 residues.